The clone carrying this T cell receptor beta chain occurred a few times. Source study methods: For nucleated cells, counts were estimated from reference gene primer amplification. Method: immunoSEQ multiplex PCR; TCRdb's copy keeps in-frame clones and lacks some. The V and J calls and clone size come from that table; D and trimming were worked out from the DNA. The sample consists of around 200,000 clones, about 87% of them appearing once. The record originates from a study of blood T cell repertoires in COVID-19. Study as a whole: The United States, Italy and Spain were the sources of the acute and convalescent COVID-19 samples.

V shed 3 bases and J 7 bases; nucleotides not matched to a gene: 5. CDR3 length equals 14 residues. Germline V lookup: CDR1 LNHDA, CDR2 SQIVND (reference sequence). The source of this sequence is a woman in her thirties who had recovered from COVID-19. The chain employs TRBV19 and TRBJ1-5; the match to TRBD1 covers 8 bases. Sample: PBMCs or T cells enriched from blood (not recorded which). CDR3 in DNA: TGTGCCAGTAGTATGACAGGGGACAGGCAGCCCCAGCATTTT. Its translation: CASSMTGDRQPQHF.